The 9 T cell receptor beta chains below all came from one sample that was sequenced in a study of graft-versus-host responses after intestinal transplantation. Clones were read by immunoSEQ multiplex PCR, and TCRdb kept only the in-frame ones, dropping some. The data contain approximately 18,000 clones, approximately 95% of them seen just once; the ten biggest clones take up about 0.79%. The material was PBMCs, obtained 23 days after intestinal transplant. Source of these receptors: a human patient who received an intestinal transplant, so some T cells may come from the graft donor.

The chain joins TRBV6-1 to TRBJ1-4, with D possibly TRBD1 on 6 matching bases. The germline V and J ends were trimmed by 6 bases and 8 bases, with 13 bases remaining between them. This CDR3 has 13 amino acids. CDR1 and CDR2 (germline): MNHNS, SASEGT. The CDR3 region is CASREQGGEKLFF. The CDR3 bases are TGTGCCAGCAGAGAACAGGGAGGCGAAAAACTGTTTTTT.

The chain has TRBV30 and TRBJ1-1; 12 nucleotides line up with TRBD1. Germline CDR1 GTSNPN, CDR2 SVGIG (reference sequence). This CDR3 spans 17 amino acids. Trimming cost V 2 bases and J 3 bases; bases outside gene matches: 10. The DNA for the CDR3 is TGTGCCTGGAGTACCGGGACAGGGGGCTTAACGGACACTGAAGCTTTCTTT. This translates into CAWSTGTGGLTDTEAFF.

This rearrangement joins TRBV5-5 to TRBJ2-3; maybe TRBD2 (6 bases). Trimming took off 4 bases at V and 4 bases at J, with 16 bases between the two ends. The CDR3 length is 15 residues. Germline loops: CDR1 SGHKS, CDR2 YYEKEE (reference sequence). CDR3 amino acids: CASSHPTRRADTQYF. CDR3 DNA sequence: TGTGCCAGCAGCCATCCGACTAGAAGGGCAGATACGCAGTATTTT.

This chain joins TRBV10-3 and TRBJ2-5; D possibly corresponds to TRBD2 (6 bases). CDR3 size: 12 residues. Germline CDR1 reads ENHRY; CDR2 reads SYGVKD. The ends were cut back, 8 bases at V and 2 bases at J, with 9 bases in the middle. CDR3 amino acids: CAIGTLQETQYF. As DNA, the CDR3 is TGTGCCATCGGGACTTTACAAGAGACCCAGTACTTC.

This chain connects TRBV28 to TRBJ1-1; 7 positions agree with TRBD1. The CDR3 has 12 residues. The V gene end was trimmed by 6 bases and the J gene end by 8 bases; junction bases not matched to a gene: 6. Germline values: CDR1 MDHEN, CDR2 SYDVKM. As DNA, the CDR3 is TGTGCCAGCAGGGGACAGCGCGTCGAAGCTTTCTTT. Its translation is CASRGQRVEAFF.

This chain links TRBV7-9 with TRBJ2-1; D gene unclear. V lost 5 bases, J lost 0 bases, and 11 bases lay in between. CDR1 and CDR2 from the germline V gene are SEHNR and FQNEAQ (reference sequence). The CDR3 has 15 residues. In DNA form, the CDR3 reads TGTGCCAGCAGCCCCGCAGGCTCCTCCTACAATGAGCAGTTCTTC. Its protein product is CASSPAGSSYNEQFF.

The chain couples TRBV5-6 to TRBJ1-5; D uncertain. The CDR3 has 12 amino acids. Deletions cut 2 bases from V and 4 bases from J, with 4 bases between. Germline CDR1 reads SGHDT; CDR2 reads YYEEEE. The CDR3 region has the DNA TGTGCCAGCAGCTTCGGGAATCAGCCCCAGCATTTT. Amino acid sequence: CASSFGNQPQHF.

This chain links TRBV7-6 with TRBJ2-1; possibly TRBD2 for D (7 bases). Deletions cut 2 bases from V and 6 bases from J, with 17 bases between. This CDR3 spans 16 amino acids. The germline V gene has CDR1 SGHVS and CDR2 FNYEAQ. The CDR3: CASSLYGGTFLNEQFF. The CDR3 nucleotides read TGTGCCAGCAGCTTATACGGGGGGACATTCCTCAATGAGCAGTTCTTC.

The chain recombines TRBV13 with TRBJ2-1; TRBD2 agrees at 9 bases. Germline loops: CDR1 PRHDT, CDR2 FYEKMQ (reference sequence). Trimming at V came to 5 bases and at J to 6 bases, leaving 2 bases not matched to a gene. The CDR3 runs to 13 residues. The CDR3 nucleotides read TGTGCCAGCAGCCGCGGGGGGGGCAATGAGCAGTTCTTC. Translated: CASSRGGGNEQFF.